The 25 T cell receptor beta chains presented below share a single source sample, sequenced in a study of blood T cells in healthy people across ages. With a J-beta primer mix and a sample-barcoded 5' primer, a second PCR ran about 7 to 12 cycles. TCRdb used MiXCR to reprocess the 5' RACE reads, holding one entry per CDR3 protein. The table records roughly 800,000 distinct CDR3 sequences, about 55% of them present only once. The sample comprised blood. The receptor source for this set is a man aged 80 or over in good health.

This rearrangement joins TRBV6-6 to TRBJ1-1, with D possibly matching TRBD1 (6 bases). From germline, CDR1 is MNHNY and CDR2 SVGAGI (reference sequence). The V and J ends lost 6 bases and 5 bases respectively, with 10 bases between them. This CDR3 has 12 residues. CDR3 in DNA: TGTGCCAGCAGACCCAGGGGTACTGAAGCTTTCTTT. Its protein product is CASRPRGTEAFF.

The chain is built from TRBV7-8 and TRBJ2-5, with TRBD2 as a possible D gene (6 bases). Germline V lookup: CDR1 SGHVS, CDR2 FQNEAQ. The ends were cut back, 3 bases at V and 4 bases at J, with 18 bases in the middle. The CDR3 sequence is 16 residues long. The CDR3: CASSLGSTGERETQYF. As DNA, the CDR3 is TGTGCCAGCAGCTTGGGGTCGACGGGAGAGCGAGAGACCCAGTACTTC.

The genes are TRBV7-2 and TRBJ2-5; a weak D match, TRBD2 (5 bases). The DNA end is more similar to TRBJ2-7, so the J call may be wrong. Germline assignment: CDR1 SGHTA and CDR2 FQGNSA. This CDR3 comprises 12 residues. The CDR3 DNA reads TGTGCCAGCAGCTCGGACTTGCCCGAGCAGTACTTC. Translating gives CASSSDLPEQYF.

The chain employs TRBV11-2 and TRBJ2-3; 8 bases agree with TRBD1. V shed 5 bases and J 14 bases; nucleotides not matched to a gene: 18. Germline V gene data show CDR1 as SGHAT and CDR2 as FQNNGV. The CDR3 totals 15 residues. CDR3 loop: CASSPSRGQNRYAYF. The CDR3 DNA is TGTGCCAGCAGCCCTAGCAGGGGGCAGAACAGATACGCGTATTTT. The full variable domain, its missing parts supplied by reference TRBV11-2 and TRBJ2-3, is EAGVAQSPRYKIIEKRQSVAFWCNPISGHATLYWYQQILGQGPKLLIQFQNNGVVDDSQLPKDRFSAERLKGVDSTLKIQPAKLEDSAVYLCASSPSRGQNRYAYFGPGTRLTVL.

V gene TRBV29-1 combines with J gene TRBJ2-3; a weak D match, TRBD1 (6 bases). The CDR3 is made up of 14 amino acids. V gave up 2 bases and J gave up 1 base, with 10 bases separating them. Germline V gene lookup returns CDR1 SQVTM and CDR2 ANQGSEA. The CDR3 coding sequence is TGCAGCGTTGAATGGCCAGGGGGCACAGATACGCAGTATTTT. It specifies CSVEWPGGTDTQYF.

The chain joins TRBV20-1 to TRBJ2-1; TRBD2 matches at 8 bases. The CDR3 is made up of 14 amino acids. The V and J ends lost 1 base and 8 bases, in that order; junction bases with no gene match: 7. The germline V gene encodes CDR1 DFQATT and CDR2 SNEGSKA (reference sequence). Here the CDR3 reads CSARGLTSGDEQFF. The CDR3 DNA is TGCAGTGCTAGAGGTCTAACTAGCGGCGATGAGCAGTTCTTC.

This rearrangement joins TRBV20-1 to TRBJ2-4; TRBD1 matches at 10 bases. The assigned J gene may be wrong: the sequence end matches TRBJ2-7 better. This CDR3 has 15 residues. The V gene's germline CDR1 is DFQATT and CDR2 SNEGSKA (reference sequence). The CDR3 spells CSARSGQGNTYEQYF. DNA for the CDR3: TGCAGTGCTAGGTCGGGACAGGGGAACACCTACGAGCAGTACTTC.

This clonotype was detected a few times. This chain links TRBV29-1 with TRBJ2-3; D is perhaps TRBD2 (6 bases). Deletions cut 2 bases from V and 3 bases from J, with 18 bases between. This CDR3 contains 16 residues. The germline V gene has CDR1 SQVTM and CDR2 ANQGSEA. The CDR3 spells CSVEKLQGGGTDTQYF. CDR3 DNA: TGCAGCGTTGAAAAGCTCCAGGGTGGGGGGACAGATACGCAGTATTTT.

The gene calls are TRBV12-3 or TRBV12-4 and TRBJ2-1, with 9 bases lining up with TRBD1. The junction had 6 bases not matched to a gene; V was cut back by 6 bases and J by 6 bases. CDR3 size: 14 residues. The CDR3, as DNA: TGTGCCAGCAGCCCGGGACAGGGATCCAATGAGCAGTTCTTC. Protein product: CASSPGQGSNEQFF.

The chain employs TRBV20-1 and TRBJ2-6; 11 bases fit TRBD2. CDR3 length: 16 amino acids. From germline, CDR1 is DFQATT and CDR2 SNEGSKA (reference sequence). V lost 6 bases and J lost 0; bases outside the gene matches: 4. In DNA form, the CDR3 reads TGCAGTGCGGTACTAGCGGGAGTCTCTGGGGCCAACGTCCTGACTTTC. Encoded protein: CSAVLAGVSGANVLTF.

The rearrangement joins TRBV7-9 to TRBJ2-3, with 7 bases fitting TRBD1. V lost 1 base to trimming and J lost 0 bases; unmatched junction nucleotides: 4. The CDR3 is 16 residues long. CDR1 is SEHNR, CDR2 FQNEAQ, per germline (reference sequence). The CDR3 DNA sequence: TGTGCCAGCAGCTTAGGCTCGGGACAGAGCACAGATACGCAGTATTTT. This gives the protein CASSLGSGQSTDTQYF.

A few counts support this clonotype. CDR3 sequence reads: CASSRKVAGRHGTQYF. CDR3 DNA sequence: TGTGCCAGCAGCAGAAAGGTAGCGGGACGACATGGTACGCAGTATTTT. The rearrangement joins TRBV21-1 to TRBJ2-3; the D call of TRBD2 is as the table states it, not checked on the DNA. TRBV21-1 is classified as a pseudogene. This CDR3 spans 16 amino acids.

This CDR3 is CASSVTGDPNYGYTF. CDR3 DNA: TGTGCCAGCAGTGTAACAGGGGATCCTAACTATGGCTACACCTTC. This chain links TRBV6-1 with TRBJ1-2, with 7 bases identical to TRBD1. Germline V gene sequence: CDR1 MNHNS, CDR2 SASEGT. The J segment lost 0 bases and the V segment lost 4 bases, leaving 5 bases of the junction unmatched. This CDR3 region has 15 residues.

This clonotype turned up a few times. The chain's CDR3 is CASSPRGTSGGHRYAYF. The CDR3 nucleotides read TGTGCCAGCAGCCCTAGAGGGACTAGCGGGGGGCACAGATACGCGTATTTT. This chain uses TRBV7-2 with TRBJ2-3; the match to TRBD2 covers 15 bases. V was pared by 5 bases and J by 14 bases, with 17 bases of the junction left unmatched. CDR1 SGHTA and CDR2 FQGNSA come from the germline V gene. The CDR3 consists of 17 residues.

This chain links TRBV6-5 with TRBJ1-1; D perhaps matches TRBD1 (6 bases). V shed 10 bases and J shed 1 base, with 16 bases lying between them. The length of the CDR3 is 14 residues. Germline assignment: CDR1 MNHEY and CDR2 SVGAGI. The CDR3 sequence: CATQKPGQNTEAFF. The CDR3 coding sequence is TGTGCCACCCAAAAACCGGGACAGAACACTGAAGCTTTCTTT.

The rearrangement joins TRBV14 to TRBJ1-6; D gene ambiguous. Trimming took 4 bases from V and 7 from J, leaving 17 bases between them. CDR3 length: 16 amino acids. Germline assignment: CDR1 SGHDN and CDR2 FVKESK. This chain's CDR3 is CASSRFEGQRNSPLHF. As DNA, the CDR3 is TGTGCCAGCAGCCGTTTCGAGGGCCAGAGGAATTCACCCCTCCACTTT.

J is TRBJ2-1 and V is TRBV12-3 or TRBV12-4; 8 bases fit TRBD1. The ends lost 4 bases at V and 1 base at J; junction bases unmatched: 6. The CDR3 is 16 amino acids. CDR3 coding DNA: TGTGCCAGCAGTTCTCTGACAGGGGTGTCCTACAATGAGCAGTTCTTC. This translates into CASSSLTGVSYNEQFF.

This clonotype was counted a single time. The chain recombines TRBV15 with TRBJ2-4, with 10 positions matching TRBD2. The tail of the sequence fits TRBJ2-5 better, so the J call may be wrong. The CDR3 spans 15 residues. CDR1 and CDR2 (germline): LNHNV, YYDKDF (reference sequence). The CDR3, as DNA: TGTGCCACCAGCAGAGCCCTAGCGGGGGAAGAGACCCAGTACTTC. Protein sequence: CATSRALAGEETQYF.

The rearrangement links TRBV6-5 to TRBJ2-4, with D tentatively TRBD1 (6 bases). CDR1 MNHEY and CDR2 SVGAGI come from the germline V gene. The CDR3 is made up of 16 amino acids. V lost 2 bases and J 1 base, leaving 12 bases between the germline ends. Here the CDR3 DNA reads TGTGCCAGCAGTTACGGGACACTAACTGCCAAAAACATTCAGTACTTC. As protein: CASSYGTLTAKNIQYF.

This sequence joins TRBV29-1 and TRBJ2-3; D may be TRBD2 (5 bases). The V end lost 7 bases, the J end lost 14 bases, and 25 bases lay between the germline ends. This CDR3 contains 13 residues. CDR1 is SQVTM and CDR2 is ANQGSEA in the germline V gene. For the CDR3, the DNA is TGCAGCGCCGAAGGTCCCGCGGGCAGATACGCGTATTTT. Translation gives CSAEGPAGRYAYF.

This chain uses TRBV2 with TRBJ2-1; D possibly corresponds to TRBD1 (6 bases). V was shortened by 6 bases and J by 1 base, with 13 bases between the two germline ends. CDR3 length: 15 residues. Germline CDR1 SNHLY, CDR2 FYNNEI. CDR3 DNA: TGTGCCAGCAGGTGGGACACAGGTTCCTACAATGAGCAGTTCTTC. Encoded protein: CASRWDTGSYNEQFF.

V gene TRBV6-6 combines with J gene TRBJ2-4; weak D call: TRBD2 (6 bases). The J call may be incorrect, as the DNA end agrees better with TRBJ2-5. CDR1 MNHNY and CDR2 SVGAGI come from the germline V gene (reference sequence). The CDR3 consists of 15 residues. CDR3 residues: CASSYSRGKQETQYF. CDR3 in DNA: TGTGCCAGCAGTTACTCGCGCGGGAAGCAAGAGACCCAGTACTTC.

This chain joins TRBV11-2 and TRBJ2-1; D gene unclear. V gave up 3 bases and J gave up 4 bases, with 4 bases separating them. The CDR3 extends over 12 amino acids. The germline CDR1 and CDR2 sequences are SGHAT and FQNNGV. The chain's CDR3 is CASSFQYNEQFF. CDR3 bases: TGTGCCAGCAGCTTCCAGTACAATGAGCAGTTCTTC.

This sequence joins TRBV14 and TRBJ2-1; 12 nucleotides match TRBD2. CDR1 SGHDN and CDR2 FVKESK come from the germline V gene. This CDR3 has 16 residues. After removal of 3 bases from V and 4 bases from J, the junction contained 4 bases not matched to a gene. This CDR3 reads CASSQLAGGLYNEQFF. CDR3 nucleotides: TGTGCCAGCAGCCAGCTAGCGGGAGGGCTGTACAATGAGCAGTTCTTC. The variable domain in full, with the rest retrieved from reference TRBV14 and TRBJ2-1, is EAGVTQFPSHSVIEKGQTVTLRCDPISGHDNLYWYRRVMGKEIKFLLHFVKESKQDESGMPNNRFLAERTGGTYSTLKVQPAELEDSGVYFCASSQLAGGLYNEQFFGPGTRLTVL.

This clonotype was seen only a few times. The chain uses TRBV6-5 and TRBJ2-3; 8 nucleotides match TRBD2. The V segment lost 2 bases and the J segment 4 bases; nucleotides outside the gene matches: 5. The V gene's germline CDR1 is MNHEY and CDR2 SVGAGI. The CDR3 totals 15 residues. The CDR3 here is CASSYVAGGSDTQYF. The CDR3 DNA sequence: TGTGCCAGCAGTTACGTGGCGGGAGGTTCAGATACGCAGTATTTT.